The TCR beta chain under discussion was sequenced for a study of cytomegalovirus exposure and HLA in healthy donors. Study background: Within the Caucasian-associated ancestry cluster were around four fifths of the roughly 400 genotyped donors. General observations from the study: In a later analysis, HLA-associated TCR beta chains were more clonally expanded than equally common others. Many donors shared some public TCRs, even though most TCR sequences were rare. According to a later analysis, most TCR beta chains associated with CMV appeared HLA-restricted.

The CDR3 is made up of 14 amino acids. Germline loops: CDR1 WNHNN, CDR2 SYGVQD (reference sequence). The ends lost 6 bases at V and 7 bases at J; junction bases unmatched: 11. With regard to this clone: Its specificity is unknown.

Both 60 Vbeta primers and 13 Jbeta primers went into the PCR. TCRdb's copy holds only in-frame clones and misses some; the assay was immunoSEQ multiplex PCR. The sample records some 190,000 clones, over 70% being singletons. This chain joins TRBV10-1 and TRBJ1-1; 7 bases match TRBD1. The specimen was PBMCs. This clonotype was sampled from a man aged 30 to 39 in good health and CMV-seronegative. CDR3 in amino acids: CASREGGSIGEAFF. The CDR3 nucleotides are TGCGCCAGCAGAGAAGGGGGCTCTATTGGTGAAGCTTTCTTT.